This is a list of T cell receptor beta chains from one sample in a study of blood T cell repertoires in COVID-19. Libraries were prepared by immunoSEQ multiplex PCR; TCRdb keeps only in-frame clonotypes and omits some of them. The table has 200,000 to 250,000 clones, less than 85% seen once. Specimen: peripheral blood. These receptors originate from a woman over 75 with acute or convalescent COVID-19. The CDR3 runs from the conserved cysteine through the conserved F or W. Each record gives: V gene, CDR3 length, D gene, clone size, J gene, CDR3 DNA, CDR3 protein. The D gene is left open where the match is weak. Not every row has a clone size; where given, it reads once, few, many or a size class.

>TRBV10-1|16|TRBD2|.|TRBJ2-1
TGCGCCAGCAGTGAGTCGAGGACTAGCGGTTTCCATGAGCAGTTCTTC
CASSESRTSGFHEQFF
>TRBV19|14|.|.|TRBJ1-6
TGTGCCAGTAGTACGGGGACTGACGGTTCACCCCTCCACTTT
CASSTGTDGSPLHF
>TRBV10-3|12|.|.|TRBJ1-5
TGTGCCATCAGTGACCTGAATCAGCCCCAGCATTTT
CAISDLNQPQHF
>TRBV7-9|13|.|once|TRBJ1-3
TGTGCCAGCAGCTCGGAACAGGGAAACACCATATATTTT
CASSSEQGNTIYF
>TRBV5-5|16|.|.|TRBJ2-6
TGTGCCAGCAGCTTGTTGCGGGTTCCTGGGGCCAACGTCCTGACTTTC
CASSLLRVPGANVLTF
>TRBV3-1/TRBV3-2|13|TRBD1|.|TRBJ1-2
TGTGCCAGCAGCCAACAGGGGGACTATGGCTACACCTTC
CASSQQGDYGYTF
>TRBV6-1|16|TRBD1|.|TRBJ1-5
TGTGCCAGCAGTGATGGGGGACAGGGAGGAAATCAGCCCCAGCATTTT
CASSDGGQGGNQPQHF
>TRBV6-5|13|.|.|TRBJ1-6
TGTGCCAGCAGTTCCGGGGGGCAACCACCCCTCCACTTT
CASSSGGQPPLHF
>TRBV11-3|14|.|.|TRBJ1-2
TGTGCCAGCAGCCCTAGTCACGGTTCGGGTGGCTACACCTTC
CASSPSHGSGGYTF
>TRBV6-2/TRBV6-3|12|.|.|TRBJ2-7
TGTGCCAGCAGTTACTCGAGTTACGAGCAGTACTTC
CASSYSSYEQYF
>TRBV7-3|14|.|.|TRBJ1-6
TGTGCCAGCAGCCAGGGACTGAATAATTCACCCCTCCACTTT
CASSQGLNNSPLHF
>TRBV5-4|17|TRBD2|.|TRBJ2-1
TGTGCCAGCAGCTTAGGGACTAGCGGAGATCCTTACAATGAGCAGTTCTTC
CASSLGTSGDPYNEQFF
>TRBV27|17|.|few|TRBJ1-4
TGTGCCAGCAGTTTATGGGGGGGCGCCAACGGGAATGAAAAACTGTTTTTT
CASSLWGGANGNEKLFF
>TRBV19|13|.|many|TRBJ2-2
TGTGCCAGTAGACCAAGGGGTCACGGGGAGCTGTTTTTT
CASRPRGHGELFF
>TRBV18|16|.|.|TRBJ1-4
TGTGCCAGCTCACCGGCCAGGTTGGCAACTAATGAAAAACTGTTTTTT
CASSPARLATNEKLFF
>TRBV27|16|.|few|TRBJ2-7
TGTGCCAGCAGTTTTTCCCGGGGAGTGACTCCATACGAGCAGTACTTC
CASSFSRGVTPYEQYF
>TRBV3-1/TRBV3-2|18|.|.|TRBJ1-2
TGTGCCAGCAGCCCCCTCCCAACGCGCAGGGCAGGGGACTATGGCTACACCTTC
CASSPLPTRRAGDYGYTF
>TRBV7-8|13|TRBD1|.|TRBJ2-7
TGTGCCAGCAGCCAGGGACAGGGGGGCGAGCAGTACTTC
CASSQGQGGEQYF
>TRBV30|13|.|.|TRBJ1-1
TGTGCCTGGAGTGTTCAGGGGCTGACTGAAGCTTTCTTT
CAWSVQGLTEAFF
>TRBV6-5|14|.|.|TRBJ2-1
TGTGCCAGCAGTTACCACAGGGAGGGCGCGGAGCAGTTCTTC
CASSYHREGAEQFF
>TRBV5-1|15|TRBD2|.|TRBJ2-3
TGCGCCAGCAGCTTAGCGGGGGGAAGCACAGATACGCAGTATTTT
CASSLAGGSTDTQYF
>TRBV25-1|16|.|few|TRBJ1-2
TGTGCCAGCAGTGGAATGGGGGTCGGGGGTAACTATGGCTACACCTTC
CASSGMGVGGNYGYTF
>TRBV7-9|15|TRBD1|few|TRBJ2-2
TGTGCCAGCAGCCAAACAGGGGGATGGACCGGGGAGCTGTTTTTT
CASSQTGGWTGELFF
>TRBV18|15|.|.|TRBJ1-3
TGTGCCAGTTCGGACAGAACATCCTCTGGAAACACCATATATTTT
CASSDRTSSGNTIYF
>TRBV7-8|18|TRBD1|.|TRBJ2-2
TGTGCCAGCAACGCAGAACTGGGACAGGATTCGAACACCGGGGAGCTGTTTTTT
CASNAELGQDSNTGELFF
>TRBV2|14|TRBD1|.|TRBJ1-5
TGTGCCAGCAGTGCCGGACAGGGGGTGCGGCCCCAGCATTTT
CASSAGQGVRPQHF
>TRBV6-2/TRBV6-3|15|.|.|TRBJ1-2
TGTGCCAGCAGTTACGCCGGGCGCAGGGGAGAGGGCTACACCTTC
CASSYAGRRGEGYTF
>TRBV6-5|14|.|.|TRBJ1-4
TGTGCCAGCCGCAAGGGGGACGCTAATGAAAAACTGTTTTTT
CASRKGDANEKLFF
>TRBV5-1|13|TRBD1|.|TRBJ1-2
TGCGCCAGCCGGACAGGGGTAAACTATGGCTACACCTTC
CASRTGVNYGYTF
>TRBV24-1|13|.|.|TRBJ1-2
TGTGCCACCAGTCCGGCAGGGGACTATGGCTACACCTTC
CATSPAGDYGYTF
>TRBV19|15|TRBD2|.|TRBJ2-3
TGTGCCAGTAGTAAAGCGGGGGTGTCCGGAGATACGCAGTATTTT
CASSKAGVSGDTQYF
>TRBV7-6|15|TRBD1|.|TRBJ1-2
TGTGCCAGCAGCTTAACTGGGACAGGTTCCGGTGGCTACACCTTC
CASSLTGTGSGGYTF
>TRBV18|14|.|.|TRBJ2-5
TGTGCCAGCTCACCACAGGGGTTTCTGGAGACCCAGTACTTC
CASSPQGFLETQYF
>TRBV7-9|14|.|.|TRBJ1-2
TGTGCCAGCAGCTTAATGGGCCAGGCGTCGGGCTACACCTTC
CASSLMGQASGYTF
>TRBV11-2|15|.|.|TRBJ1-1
TGTGCCAGCAGCTTAGGACAGACAATGAACACTGAAGCTTTCTTT
CASSLGQTMNTEAFF
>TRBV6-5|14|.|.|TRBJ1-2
TGTGCCAGCAGTTACTCCGCCAGATTCTATGGCTACACCTTC
CASSYSARFYGYTF
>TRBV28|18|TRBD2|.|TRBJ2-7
TGTGCCAGCAGTCTACACGGACTAGCGGGGGGCCTCTCCTACGAGCAGTACTTC
CASSLHGLAGGLSYEQYF
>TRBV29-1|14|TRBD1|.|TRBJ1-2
TGCAGCGTTGGGGACAGAACCCGAAACTATGGCTACACCTTC
CSVGDRTRNYGYTF
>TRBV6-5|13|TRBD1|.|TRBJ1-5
TGTGCCAGCAACCAGACAGGGCGACAGCCCCAGCATTTT
CASNQTGRQPQHF
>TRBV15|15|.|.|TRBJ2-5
TGTGCCACCAGCAGAGACAGGGCGACCCAAGAGACCCAGTACTTC
CATSRDRATQETQYF
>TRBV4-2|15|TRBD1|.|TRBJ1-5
TGTGCCAGCAGCCACGGGACAGGGGAAAATCAGCCCCAGCATTTT
CASSHGTGENQPQHF
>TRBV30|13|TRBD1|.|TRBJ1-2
TGTGCCTGGAGTACCACAGGGGGCTGGGGCTACACCTTC
CAWSTTGGWGYTF